This T cell receptor (beta chain) was sequenced for a study of cytomegalovirus exposure and HLA in healthy donors. Study-level points and caveats: There were reportedly fewer N-insertions in an Asian-associated ancestry cluster than the roughly 670-donor mean, in a later analysis. As confirmed in vitro, a few CMV-associated chains were specific for CMV antigens.

Likely unrecorded immune exposures existed in these nominally healthy donors. Trimming cost V 7 bases and J 1 base; bases outside gene matches: 5. This CDR3 is 15 amino acids long. Germline CDR1 and CDR2: MNHEY and SVGAGI. This clone is a singleton in its sample. What it binds is unknown. In the same sample, other DNA sequences code for this CDR3. PCR employed 60 Vbeta and 13 Jbeta primers. TCRdb's copy holds only in-frame clones and misses some; the assay was immunoSEQ multiplex PCR. The data hold tens of thousands of clones, with around 67% observed a single time. Sequenced material: PBMCs. The chain recombines TRBV6-5 with TRBJ2-7; 12 positions agree with TRBD2. The sequence derives from a woman aged 50 to 65 in good health and CMV-seropositive. CDR3: CASTSGGGGSYEQYF. The DNA of the CDR3 is TGTGCCAGCACTAGCGGGGGGGGAGGGTCCTACGAGCAGTACTTC.